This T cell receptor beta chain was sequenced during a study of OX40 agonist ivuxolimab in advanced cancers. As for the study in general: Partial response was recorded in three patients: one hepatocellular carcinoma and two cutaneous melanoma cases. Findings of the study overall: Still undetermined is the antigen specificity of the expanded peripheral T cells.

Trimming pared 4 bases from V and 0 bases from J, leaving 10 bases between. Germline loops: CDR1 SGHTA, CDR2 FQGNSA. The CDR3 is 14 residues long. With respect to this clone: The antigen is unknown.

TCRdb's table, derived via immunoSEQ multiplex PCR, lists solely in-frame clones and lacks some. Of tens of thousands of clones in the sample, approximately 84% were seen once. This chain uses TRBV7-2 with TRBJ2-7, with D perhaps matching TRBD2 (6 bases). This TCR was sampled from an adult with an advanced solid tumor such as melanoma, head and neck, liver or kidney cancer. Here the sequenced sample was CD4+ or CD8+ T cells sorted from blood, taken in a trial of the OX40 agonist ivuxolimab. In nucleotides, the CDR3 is TGTGCCAGCAGCTCCCACGGGGGCTCCTACGAGCAGTACTTC. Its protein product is CASSSHGGSYEQYF.